Below are 27 T cell receptor beta chains sequenced from a single sample in a study of T cells in Graves' hyperthyroidism and ophthalmopathy. Researchers amplified the TCR beta CDR3 regions from RNA transcripts. An initial round of RT-PCR targeting the TCR CDR3 relied on the HTBI primer set. MiXCR, run by TCRdb on the multiplex PCR reads, gives a single entry per CDR3 protein. This sample has about 620,000 distinct CDR3 sequences, with about a sixth found just once. Sequencing input: blood. The receptor set was obtained from a woman aged 30 to 39 with Graves' hyperthyroidism.

This clonotype was recorded many times. This chain links TRBV29-1 with TRBJ2-7, with D tentatively TRBD1 (6 bases). The germline V and J ends were trimmed by 4 bases and 6 bases, with 16 bases remaining between them. The CDR3 sequence is 13 residues long. Germline values: CDR1 SQVTM, CDR2 ANQGSEA. CDR3 sequence (DNA): TGCAGCGTTGCAACAGGGACCCCTCGCGAGCAGTACTTC. This translates into CSVATGTPREQYF.

This clonotype has ten or more counts. V gene TRBV28 combines with J gene TRBJ2-7; D uncertain. This CDR3 has 11 amino acids. Germline V lookup: CDR1 MDHEN, CDR2 SYDVKM. V lost 6 bases and J 7 bases, leaving 10 bases between the germline ends. CDR3: CASSLGREQYF. CDR3 nucleotide sequence: TGTGCCAGCAGCCTAGGGCGGGAGCAGTACTTC.

A remark on this clonotype: One base away lies a much larger clone, so this may be a sequencing read error. V is TRBV27 and J is TRBJ2-7, with 8 bases identical to TRBD1. The end of the DNA fits TRBJ2-1 better, so the J call may be wrong. The germline CDR1 and CDR2 sequences are MNHEY and SMNVEV (reference sequence). CDR3 length: 14 amino acids. The CDR3 loop reads CASSYQGASYEQFF. CDR3 nucleotide sequence: TGTGCCAGCAGTTATCAGGGGGCTTCCTACGAGCAGTTCTTC.

This clonotype came up a few times. The CDR3 nucleotides are TGTGCCAGTAGCTCGGGACTAGCGGGAGCGAGCACCGGGGAGCTGTTTTTT. This sequence encodes CASSSGLAGASTGELFF. V usage is TRBV19 and J usage is TRBJ2-2; 14 nucleotides line up with TRBD2. CDR3 length equals 17 residues. Trimming removed 6 bases from V and 4 bases from J; junction bases left unmatched: 7. Germline V gene data show CDR1 as LNHDA and CDR2 as SQIVND (reference sequence).

This clonotype occurred a few times. This chain links TRBV5-1 with TRBJ2-7, with TRBD1 matching 7 bases. The CDR3 is 15 amino acids. Germline CDR1 and CDR2: SGHRS and YFSETQ. V shed 0 bases, J shed 2 bases, and the junction held 5 bases outside the gene matches. The CDR3 region has the DNA TGCGCCAGCAGCTTGGCCGTGACAGGGCCCTACGAGCAGTACTTC. It is translated as CASSLAVTGPYEQYF.

With regard to this clonotype: Possible read error: a much larger clone is one base away. J is TRBJ2-1 and V is TRBV20-1; tentatively, D is TRBD2 (5 bases). The CDR3 has 16 amino acids. Germline V gene lookup returns CDR1 DFQATT and CDR2 SNEGSKA (reference sequence). DNA for the CDR3: TGCAGTGCTAGAAAGCAGTGGGAGAGCTCCCACAATGAGCAGTTCTTC. Translating gives CSARKQWESSHNEQFF.

This clonotype was detected a few times. The chain links TRBV5-1 to TRBJ1-5; 8 bases are shared with TRBD1. V shed 4 bases and J 5 bases; nucleotides not matched to a gene: 2. CDR1 and CDR2 (germline): SGHRS, YFSETQ. The CDR3 extends over 13 amino acids. The CDR3 here is CASSQTGDQPQHF. CDR3 nucleotides: TGCGCCAGCAGCCAGACAGGGGATCAGCCCCAGCATTTT.

This clonotype was counted at least ten times. This chain joins TRBV28 and TRBJ1-5; 7 positions agree with TRBD1. The CDR3 has 16 amino acids. Germline CDR1 reads MDHEN; CDR2 reads SYDVKM. V trimming: 2 bases; J trimming: 1 base; junction bases outside the gene matches: 5. CDR3 in DNA: TGTGCCAGCAGTTTACTGGGGACAGAGAGCAATCAGCCCCAGCATTTT. Translated: CASSLLGTESNQPQHF.

This clonotype was seen more than once but under ten times. A much larger clone sits a single nucleotide away, making a read error possible. The gene calls are TRBV28 and TRBJ2-7; 7 bases fit TRBD2. J lost 6 bases, V lost 8 bases, and 13 bases had no gene match. This CDR3 has 14 amino acids. Germline-derived CDR1 and CDR2 are MDHEN and SYDVKM. The CDR3 loop is CASYAGGSSIEQYF. The CDR3 nucleotides read TGTGCCAGCTATGCTGGCGGGAGTTCAATCGAGCAGTACTTC. The whole variable domain, filled in from reference TRBV28 and TRBJ2-7, reads DVKVTQSSRYLVKRTGEKVFLECVQDMDHENMFWYRQDPGLGLRLIYFSYDVKMKEKGDIPEGYSVSREKKERFSLILESASTNQTSMYLCASYAGGSSIEQYFGPGTRLTVT.

The chain links TRBV24-1 to TRBJ2-1, with 13 bases matching TRBD2. V lost 2 bases and J lost 3; bases outside the gene matches: 0. CDR1 is KGHDR, CDR2 SFDVKD, per germline. CDR3 length equals 16 residues. CDR3 bases: TGTGCCACCAGTGATTGGACTAGCGGGAGCTACAATGAGCAGTTCTTC. The encoded protein is CATSDWTSGSYNEQFF.

The V call is TRBV7-9, the J call TRBJ2-3; the match to TRBD2 covers 11 bases. This CDR3 is 16 amino acids long. Looked up from germline, CDR1 is SEHNR and CDR2 is FQNEAQ (reference sequence). Losses at the gene ends were 5 bases for V and 1 base for J; bases not matched to a gene: 5. Here the CDR3 DNA reads TGTGCCAGCAGCCCGACGGGACTAGCGGGCACAGATACGCAGTATTTT. Amino acid sequence: CASSPTGLAGTDTQYF.

At least ten counts were recorded for this clonotype. V usage is TRBV30 and J usage is TRBJ2-7; D not certain. Per germline, CDR1 GTSNPN and CDR2 SVGIG (reference sequence). CDR3 length: 12 amino acids. The germline V and J ends were trimmed by 0 bases and 4 bases, with 7 bases remaining between them. CDR3 DNA: TGTGCCTGGAGTGTTTTAGGTTACGAGCAGTACTTC. This gives the protein CAWSVLGYEQYF.

This clonotype was seen ten or more times. The rearrangement uses TRBV28 and TRBJ2-7, with 8 bases that match TRBD2. V shed 6 bases and J 7 bases; nucleotides not matched to a gene: 17. Germline CDR1 and CDR2: MDHEN and SYDVKM. There are 16 residues in the CDR3. The CDR3 coding sequence is TGTGCCAGCAGCTGGAGAAGCGGGAGTTCCTCCTTGGAGCAGTACTTC. As protein: CASSWRSGSSSLEQYF.

This clonotype came up many times. The rearrangement links TRBV6-1 to TRBJ1-5; TRBD1 agrees at 9 bases. Trimming took 6 bases from V and 4 from J; bases not matched to a gene: 7. This CDR3 region has 15 residues. Germline assignment: CDR1 MNHNS and CDR2 SASEGT. CDR3 DNA sequence: TGTGCCAGCAGAACCGGGACAGGGCTTAATCAGCCCCAGCATTTT. Its protein is CASRTGTGLNQPQHF.

This clonotype was seen repeatedly, ten times or more. The chain recombines TRBV6-2 or TRBV6-3 with TRBJ2-7; perhaps D is TRBD1 or TRBD2 (5 bases each). The V end was cut by 2 bases, the J end by 2 bases, with 10 bases between. This CDR3 comprises 14 residues. Germline CDR1 MNHEY, CDR2 SVGEGT. The CDR3 sequence: CASSYQGRAYEQYF. Written as DNA, the CDR3 is TGTGCCAGCAGTTACCAGGGACGGGCCTACGAGCAGTACTTC.

This clonotype was counted only a few times. At one boundary the junction diverges from the germline segment, which might be a read error. V and J are TRBV28 and TRBJ2-5, with 10 bases aligning to TRBD2. Germline CDR1 and CDR2: MDHEN and SYDVKM. The CDR3 loop spans 15 amino acids. The CDR3 reads CASNLSSGGQETQYF. The CDR3 DNA reads as TGTGCCAGCAATTTATCTAGCGGGGGTCAAGAGACCCAGTACTTC.

The chain has TRBV5-1 and TRBJ2-1; no reliable D call. This CDR3 has 17 residues. Germline loops: CDR1 SGHRS, CDR2 YFSETQ. Between the trimmed V and J ends, which lost 2 bases and 5 bases, there was a span of 20 bases. CDR3 bases: TGCGCCAGCAGCTTAAGAAGTTCGGGCCGGACGAACAATGAGCAGTTCTTC. It encodes CASSLRSSGRTNNEQFF.

V gene TRBV7-3 combines with J gene TRBJ2-1, with D possibly being TRBD2 (5 bases). The CDR3 has 15 residues. Germline CDR1 reads SGHTA; CDR2 reads FQGTGA. The V gene lost 5 bases and the J gene lost 2 bases, with 13 bases spanning the gap. CDR3 nucleotides: TGTGCCAGCAGCCCGATGAGCGGTGCCTACAATGAGCAGTTCTTC. Its translation: CASSPMSGAYNEQFF.

The rearrangement uses TRBV7-2 and TRBJ2-7; 11 positions agree with TRBD2. The CDR3 totals 16 residues. Germline V CDR1 and CDR2: SGHTA, FQGNSA. After removal of 4 bases from V and 4 bases from J, the junction contained 9 bases not matched to a gene. The CDR3 sequence: CASSSSFSGRGYEQYF. The CDR3 DNA is TGTGCCAGCAGCTCTAGTTTTAGCGGGAGGGGATACGAGCAGTACTTC.

At least ten counts were recorded for this clonotype. This chain uses TRBV12-3 or TRBV12-4 with TRBJ2-3; D is ambiguous. V lost 8 bases to trimming and J lost 5 bases, with 11 bases between them. This CDR3 contains 12 residues. CDR3 residues: CASRTGGDTQYF. CDR3 DNA: TGTGCCAGCCGAACTGGCGGAGATACGCAGTATTTT.

This clonotype was counted at least ten times. CDR3 protein: CSAINGRVDGYTF. CDR3 nucleotides: TGCAGTGCTATAAATGGCAGGGTCGATGGCTACACCTTC. The chain couples TRBV20-1 to TRBJ1-2, with a tentative D call TRBD1 (5 bases). V lost 4 bases to trimming and J lost 6 bases, with 15 bases between them. Germline values: CDR1 DFQATT, CDR2 SNEGSKA (reference sequence). This CDR3 has 13 amino acids.

The V and J genes are TRBV9 and TRBJ2-1; 7 nucleotides agree with TRBD2. The V gene end was trimmed by 1 base and the J gene end by 4 bases; junction bases not matched to a gene: 17. The CDR3 contains 19 residues. Germline assignment: CDR1 SGDLS and CDR2 YYNGEE. CDR3 sequence reads: CASSVIRDLVAGPYNEQFF. In DNA, the CDR3 is TGTGCCAGCAGCGTAATCCGGGATTTGGTAGCGGGTCCTTACAATGAGCAGTTCTTC.

This clonotype was detected only a few times. The V and J genes are TRBV19 and TRBJ1-2, with TRBD1 as a possible D gene (6 bases). CDR3 length: 14 residues. Trimming stripped 8 bases from V and 10 bases from J, with 23 bases between. The germline gives CDR1 LNHDA, CDR2 SQIVND (reference sequence). This chain's CDR3 is CASERDTETGIYTF. CDR3 sequence (DNA): TGTGCCAGTGAGAGGGACACAGAAACCGGAATCTACACCTTC.

This clonotype was seen a few times. The chain links TRBV5-1 to TRBJ2-4; the D gene is possibly TRBD2 (6 bases). CDR3 length: 14 residues. The germline V and J ends were trimmed by 4 bases and 6 bases, with 14 bases remaining between them. Germline V gene data show CDR1 as SGHRS and CDR2 as YFSETQ. This CDR3 is CASSPSGDLNIQYF. For the CDR3, the DNA is TGCGCCAGCAGCCCATCGGGAGACCTAAACATTCAGTACTTC.

About this clonotype: A read error may explain this, as a much larger clone is one base away. The chain carries TRBV20-1 and TRBJ1-2, with 7 bases lining up with TRBD1. In germline, CDR1 is DFQATT, CDR2 SNEGSKA (reference sequence). V was pared by 3 bases and J by 8 bases, with 9 bases of the junction left unmatched. This CDR3 region has 13 residues. The CDR3, as DNA: TGCAGTGCTAGCGGACAGGAGACCGGCGGCTACACCTTC. This translates into CSASGQETGGYTF.

This clonotype showed up many times. This chain uses TRBV20-1 with TRBJ2-1, with a tentative D call TRBD1 (6 bases). V lost 6 bases, J lost 6 bases, and 15 bases lay in between. Germline CDR1 and CDR2: DFQATT and SNEGSKA (reference sequence). The CDR3 contains 13 residues. CDR3 loop: CSAPLGASNEQFF. In nucleotides, the CDR3 is TGCAGTGCCCCCCTGGGGGCGAGCAATGAGCAGTTCTTC.

This clonotype was observed at least ten times. V gene TRBV20-1 combines with J gene TRBJ2-7; no clear D. Germline assignment: CDR1 DFQATT and CDR2 SNEGSKA (reference sequence). CDR3 length: 10 residues. Between the trimmed V and J ends, which lost 7 bases and 3 bases, there was a span of 7 bases. The CDR3 DNA is TGCAGTGTTTATGACTACGAGCAGTACTTC. Protein: CSVYDYEQYF.